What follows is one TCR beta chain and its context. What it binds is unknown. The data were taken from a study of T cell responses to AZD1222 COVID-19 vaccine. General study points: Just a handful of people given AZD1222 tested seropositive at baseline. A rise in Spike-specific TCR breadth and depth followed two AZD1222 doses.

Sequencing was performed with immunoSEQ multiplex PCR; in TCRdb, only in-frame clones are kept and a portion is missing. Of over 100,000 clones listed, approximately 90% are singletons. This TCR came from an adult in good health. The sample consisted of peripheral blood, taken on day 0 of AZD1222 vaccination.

CDR3 region: CASSQGGQGQENTIYF. DNA for the CDR3: TGTGCCAGCAGCCAAGGTGGGCAGGGACAAGAAAACACCATATATTTT. The rearrangement links TRBV4-2 to TRBJ1-3; D possibly corresponds to TRBD1 (6 bases). The V and J ends lost 1 base and 6 bases respectively, with 16 bases between them. Per germline, CDR1 LGHNA and CDR2 YNFKEQ. The CDR3 has 16 residues.